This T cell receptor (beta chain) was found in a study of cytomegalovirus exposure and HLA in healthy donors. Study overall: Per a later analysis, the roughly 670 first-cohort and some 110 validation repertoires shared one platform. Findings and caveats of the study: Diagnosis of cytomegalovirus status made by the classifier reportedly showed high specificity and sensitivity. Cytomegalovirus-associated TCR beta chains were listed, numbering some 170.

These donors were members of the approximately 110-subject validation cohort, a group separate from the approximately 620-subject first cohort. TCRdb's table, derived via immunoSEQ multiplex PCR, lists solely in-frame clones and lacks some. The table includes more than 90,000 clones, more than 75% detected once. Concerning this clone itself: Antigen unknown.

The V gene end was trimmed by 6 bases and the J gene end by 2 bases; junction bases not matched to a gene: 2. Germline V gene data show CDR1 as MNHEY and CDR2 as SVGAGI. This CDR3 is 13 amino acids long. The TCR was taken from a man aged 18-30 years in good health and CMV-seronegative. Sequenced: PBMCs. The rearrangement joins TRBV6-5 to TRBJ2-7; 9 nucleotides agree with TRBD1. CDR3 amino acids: CASRRQGAYEQYF. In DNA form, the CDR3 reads TGTGCCAGCAGACGACAGGGGGCCTACGAGCAGTACTTC.